These T cell receptor beta chains were read from a single sample in a study of siplizumab effects on memory and regulatory T cells. Assay used: immunoSEQ multiplex PCR; TCRdb lists only in-frame clones, some missing. The profile covers more than 90,000 clones, with 92% appearing a single time and about 12% taken by the ten largest. Material: non-Treg CD4+ T cells sorted from blood. The receptors come from a human donor in good health. The CDR3 runs from the conserved cysteine through the conserved F or W. Fields, in order: clone size, V gene, J gene, D gene, CDR3 DNA, CDR3 protein. A D gene is named only where the DNA matches it firmly. Only some rows state a clone size, as once, few, many or a class for expanded clones.

NA,TRBV7-9,TRBJ1-2,TRBD1,TGTGCCAGCAGCTGGCGACAGGGGGCAGATTATGGCTACACCTTC,CASSWRQGADYGYTF
NA,TRBV27,TRBJ1-6,NA,TGTGCCAGCAGAAGACAGATTAATTCACCCCTCCACTTT,CASRRQINSPLHF
NA,TRBV6-5,TRBJ2-7,NA,TGTGCCAGCAGGAGGGAGGCCGAGCAGTACTTC,CASRREAEQYF
NA,TRBV29-1,TRBJ1-1,NA,TGCAGCGTCGTAAGTCGGGTGAACACTGAAGCTTTCTTT,CSVVSRVNTEAFF
NA,TRBV12-5,TRBJ2-6,TRBD1,TGTGCTAGTGGTTTGGTACTAGGACAGGGGGCAGCAGGGACCAACGTCCTGACTTTC,CASGLVLGQGAAGTNVLTF
NA,TRBV19,TRBJ2-2,NA,TGTGCCAGTAGAACCACTGGCGGCAGCGGGGAGCTGTTTTTT,CASRTTGGSGELFF
NA,TRBV4-1,TRBJ1-2,NA,TGCGCCAGCAGCCAAGTCCCCCGGACAGACCAGTTACGGGGCTACACCTTC,CASSQVPRTDQLRGYTF
NA,TRBV29-1,TRBJ2-2,TRBD2,TGCAGCGTTGTAAAAGTTAGCGGGGACGGCACCGGGGAGCTGTTTTTT,CSVVKVSGDGTGELFF
NA,TRBV21-1,TRBJ1-1,NA,TGTGCCAGCAGCCTACGCGGAAACACTGAAGCTTTCTTT,CASSLRGNTEAFF
NA,TRBV7-9,TRBJ2-7,NA,TGTGCCAGCAGCTTAGCGGTGGGGTACGAGCAGTACTTC,CASSLAVGYEQYF
NA,TRBV30,TRBJ2-7,TRBD1,TGTGCCTGGAGCTTGAGGACAGGGGGCGAGCAGTACTTC,CAWSLRTGGEQYF
NA,TRBV29-1,TRBJ1-4,TRBD1,TGCAGCGGCTGGGACAGGGGGCTTGAAAAACTGTTTTTT,CSGWDRGLEKLFF
NA,TRBV5-1,TRBJ2-3,NA,TGCGCCAGCAGCTTGGTACTAGCCTCCCCGGGGACAGATACGCAGTATTTT,CASSLVLASPGTDTQYF
NA,TRBV10-2,TRBJ2-7,TRBD1,TGCGCCAGCAGTGAACCAGGGGGAGAGCAGTACTTC,CASSEPGGEQYF
NA,TRBV14,TRBJ2-7,TRBD1,TGTGCCAGCAGCCAAGGGACAGGGTGGTACGAGCAGTACTTC,CASSQGTGWYEQYF
NA,TRBV30,TRBJ2-1,TRBD2,TGTGCCTGGAGTAGGACTCGGACTAGCGAGAGCTACAATGAGCAGTTCTTC,CAWSRTRTSESYNEQFF
NA,TRBV29-1,TRBJ2-2,NA,TGCAGCGTTGGGGGTAGCGGGAACACCGGGGAGCTGTTTTTT,CSVGGSGNTGELFF
NA,TRBV28,TRBJ2-7,NA,TGTGCCAGCAGTTTTGTGGGGGGTAGCTCCTACGAGCAGTACTTC,CASSFVGGSSYEQYF
NA,TRBV27,TRBJ1-2,NA,TGTGCCAGCAGTCCCGACGGAAACTATGGCTACACCTTC,CASSPDGNYGYTF
NA,TRBV20-1,TRBJ1-2,NA,TGCAGTGCTAGTGCAGAATATGGCTACACCTTC,CSASAEYGYTF
NA,TRBV7-9,TRBJ2-3,NA,TGTGCCAGCAGCCTAGCTGTCGAAACGCAGTATTTT,CASSLAVETQYF
NA,TRBV5-4,TRBJ1-2,TRBD1,TGTGCCAGCAGCTCCTCGGGACAGGGGAACTATGGCTACACCTTC,CASSSSGQGNYGYTF
once,TRBV21-1,TRBJ1-2,NA,TGTGCCAGCAGCAAAACCGGGTCCCTCGGCTACACCTTC,CASSKTGSLGYTF
NA,TRBV18,TRBJ1-3,NA,TGTGCCAGCTCACCTGATTGGGGTACCTCTGGAAACACCATATATTTT,CASSPDWGTSGNTIYF
NA,TRBV4-2,TRBJ2-1,NA,TGTGCCAGCAGCCAAGTTGCTTCTCAGGGCTACAATGAGCAGTTCTTC,CASSQVASQGYNEQFF
NA,TRBV5-5,TRBJ2-1,TRBD2,TGTGCCAGCAGCAAGGATAGCGGGCAATACAATGAGCAGTTCTTC,CASSKDSGQYNEQFF
NA,TRBV19,TRBJ2-1,NA,TGTGCCAGTAGCCACCGGGACGCGGGGCGGGATGAGCAGTTCTTC,CASSHRDAGRDEQFF
NA,TRBV2,TRBJ2-5,NA,TGTGCCAGCAGGCGACGAAGCGGCCAAGAGACCCAGTACTTC,CASRRRSGQETQYF
NA,TRBV7-2,TRBJ1-1,NA,TGTGCCAGCAGCCCTAGAGGATATACGAGAACCACTGAAGCTTTCTTT,CASSPRGYTRTTEAFF
NA,TRBV7-2,TRBJ2-3,NA,TGTGCCAGCAGCTTACTATATGGGGACGGACTCACAGATACGCAGTATTTT,CASSLLYGDGLTDTQYF
NA,TRBV6-5,TRBJ2-3,NA,TGTGCCAGCAGTTACTCGGCCAGGAGCACAGATACGCAGTATTTT,CASSYSARSTDTQYF
NA,TRBV7-9,TRBJ1-4,NA,TGTGCCAGCAGCCCGGCGGGGCGGGGTGAAAAACTGTTTTTT,CASSPAGRGEKLFF
NA,TRBV7-8,TRBJ2-5,TRBD2,TGTGCCAGCAGCCCTCGAACTAGCGGGAGACTGGAGACCCAGTACTTC,CASSPRTSGRLETQYF
NA,TRBV7-9,TRBJ2-1,NA,TGTGCCAGCAGCCAAGAGGGACCGTACGAGCAGTTCTTC,CASSQEGPYEQFF
NA,TRBV19,TRBJ2-2,NA,TGTGCCACAAAAGACTTAAACACCGGGGAGCTGTTTTTT,CATKDLNTGELFF
NA,TRBV19,TRBJ2-4,NA,TGTGCCAGCACGGAACTGGGGGCCAAAAACATTCAGTACTTC,CASTELGAKNIQYF
NA,TRBV15,TRBJ2-6,NA,TGTGCCACCAGCAGATCGGGACAAATCTCTGGGGCCAACGTCCTGACTTTC,CATSRSGQISGANVLTF
once,TRBV19,TRBJ2-7,NA,TGTGCCAGTAATCAACAGGGAAGTCGCCACGAGCAGTACTTC,CASNQQGSRHEQYF
NA,TRBV10-3,TRBJ2-5,NA,TGTGCCATCAGTGCTAAAGGGGAGTACTTC,CAISAKGEYF
once,TRBV6-5,TRBJ2-5,NA,TGTGCCAGCAGTTACTTCGGGCTAGCCGGGGAGACCCAGTACTTC,CASSYFGLAGETQYF
NA,TRBV29-1,TRBJ2-7,NA,TGCAGCGTTGAAGATAACCCCTACGAGCAGTACTTC,CSVEDNPYEQYF
once,TRBV2,TRBJ2-1,TRBD2,TGTGCCAGCAGTGGGGGGAGGGACTCCTACAATGAGCAGTTCTTC,CASSGGRDSYNEQFF
NA,TRBV9,TRBJ2-3,NA,TGTGCCAGCAGCAAAGGGGCTTTTAGCACAGATACGCAGTATTTT,CASSKGAFSTDTQYF